This TCR delta chain was identified during a study of gamma-delta T cells after stem cell transplantation. V shed 0 bases and J 1 base; nucleotides not matched to a gene: 21. The CDR3 is 21 residues long. Germline V lookup: CDR1 GEAIGNYY, CDR2 EKD. TCRdb called clones from the RT-PCR reads again using CATT. The sample records 2,500 to 3,000 delta-chain clones, roughly 2.5% being singletons. Note on this clone: A read error likely explains why the TCRdb protein, taken from a much larger clone, differs from this DNA's translation at residue 15; the protein shown is translated from the DNA.

The origin of this receptor is a human donor. It is not recorded whose cells these are; they may come from a transplant donor. The J gene is TRDJ1, the V gene TRDV2; 8 positions match TRDD3. The sequencing sample was made of gamma-delta T cells. The CDR3 DNA follows: TGTGCCTGTGACACCCTTGAGGGGGTCGAACTGGGGGTACTACGCACCGATAAACTCATCTTT. This gives the protein CACDTLEGVELGVLRTDKLIF.